These 24 T cell receptor beta chains share one sample of origin, sequenced in a study of shared clonotypes between healthy human individuals. As defined, naive CD8 cells were CD45RO-negative and positively selected for CCR7, with terminally differentiated effector memory CD45RA+ cells excluded. Using immunoSEQ multiplex PCR, the repertoire was profiled, and TCRdb retains in-frame clones only, with some absent. The data contain about 2.1 million clones, about 94% of them seen just once; the ten biggest clones take up more than 1.5%. The sample taken for sequencing was naive CD8+ T cells from PBMCs. Source of these receptors: a young man in good health. Some clones in this sample may be carry-over from other donors' samples.

J is TRBJ1-3 and V is TRBV28; D gene unclear. The CDR3 is 12 amino acids. The germline V and J ends were trimmed by 5 bases and 4 bases, with 6 bases remaining between them. Germline CDR1 reads MDHEN; CDR2 reads SYDVKM. CDR3 coding DNA: TGTGCCAGCAGTAGTTGGGGAAACACCATATATTTT. This sequence encodes CASSSWGNTIYF. The complete variable domain, with remaining parts taken from reference TRBV28 and TRBJ1-3, reads DVKVTQSSRYLVKRTGEKVFLECVQDMDHENMFWYRQDPGLGLRLIYFSYDVKMKEKGDIPEGYSVSREKKERFSLILESASTNQTSMYLCASSSWGNTIYFGEGSWLTVV.

The chain links TRBV6-1 to TRBJ2-6, with 7 bases identical to TRBD1. CDR1 and CDR2 (germline): MNHNS, SASEGT. The ends lost 2 bases at V and 0 bases at J; junction bases unmatched: 13. The CDR3 length is 20 residues. CDR3 protein: CASSELPGTEISSGANVLTF. CDR3 sequence (DNA): TGTGCCAGCAGTGAACTCCCCGGGACAGAAATTTCCTCTGGGGCCAACGTCCTGACTTTC.

This chain joins TRBV29-1 and TRBJ1-1, with a tentative D call TRBD1 (5 bases). The V gene lost 2 bases and the J gene lost 0 bases, with 16 bases spanning the gap. This CDR3 comprises 16 residues. From germline, CDR1 is SQVTM and CDR2 ANQGSEA. CDR3 loop: CSVEPPPGRLNTEAFF. The CDR3 nucleotides are TGCAGCGTTGAACCCCCCCCGGGACGGCTGAACACTGAAGCTTTCTTT.

The V and J genes are TRBV5-1 and TRBJ2-1; 13 bases are a match to TRBD2. The germline V gene has CDR1 SGHRS and CDR2 YFSETQ. The trim removed 0 bases at V and 13 bases at J, leaving 4 bases unmatched. This CDR3 is built from 14 residues. CDR3 in DNA: TGCGCCAGCAGCTTGGCCGGACTAGCGGGAGACCAGTTCTTC. Its translation is CASSLAGLAGDQFF.

The chain has TRBV4-1 and TRBJ1-3; D is perhaps TRBD1 (5 bases). The ends were cut back, 1 base at V and 4 bases at J, with 11 bases in the middle. In germline, CDR1 is MGHRA, CDR2 YSYEKL. The CDR3 extends over 15 amino acids. The DNA of the CDR3 is TGCGCCAGCAGCCAAGGGGGCCGTCCGGGAAACACCATATATTTT. Translation: CASSQGGRPGNTIYF.

The chain carries TRBV27 and TRBJ2-7; 7 nucleotides align to TRBD2. The CDR3 has 15 amino acids. The ends lost 1 base at V and 5 bases at J; junction bases unmatched: 8. Germline V gene sequence: CDR1 MNHEY, CDR2 SMNVEV (reference sequence). This chain's CDR3 is CASSLWGGSRHEQYF. The CDR3 DNA follows: TGTGCCAGCAGTTTATGGGGCGGGAGTCGTCACGAGCAGTACTTC.

The CDR3 is CASSQDLLAGEFDEQFF. For the CDR3, the DNA is TGCGCCAGCAGCCAAGATTTGCTAGCGGGAGAGTTCGATGAGCAGTTCTTC. The chain combines TRBV4-3 with TRBJ2-1; TRBD2 aligns across 10 bases. V shed 0 bases, J shed 8 bases, and the junction held 10 bases outside the gene matches. Germline CDR1 reads LGHNA; CDR2 reads YSLEER. The CDR3 covers 17 residues.

This clone appeared a few times. The V and J genes are TRBV5-1 and TRBJ1-4, with 8 bases identical to TRBD1. V trimming: 4 bases; J trimming: 5 bases; junction bases outside the gene matches: 7. The CDR3 length is 15 residues. Germline V gene sequence: CDR1 SGHRS, CDR2 YFSETQ. CDR3 in amino acids: CASSLDRGLNEKLFF. The CDR3 nucleotides are TGCGCCAGCAGCCTCGACAGGGGACTCAATGAAAAACTGTTTTTT.

CDR3 residues: CASSIRTGPETQYF. The CDR3 nucleotides are TGTGCCAGCAGCATTCGGACAGGTCCGGAGACCCAGTACTTC. This sequence joins TRBV7-9 and TRBJ2-5, with 7 bases fitting TRBD1. There are 14 residues in the CDR3. Germline V gene data show CDR1 as SEHNR and CDR2 as FQNEAQ (reference sequence). The trim removed 5 bases at V and 5 bases at J, leaving 8 bases unmatched.

This chain uses TRBV27 with TRBJ2-7, with D tentatively TRBD1 or TRBD2 (6 bases each). Germline CDR1 and CDR2: MNHEY and SMNVEV (reference sequence). CDR3 length: 11 residues. V was cut by 7 bases and J by 7 bases, with 11 bases left in between. The CDR3 coding sequence is TGTGCCAGCAAGGGGGGAGCGGAGCAGTACTTC. It translates to CASKGGAEQYF.

The rearrangement uses TRBV4-2 and TRBJ2-5; 7 nucleotides line up with TRBD2. Germline loops: CDR1 LGHNA, CDR2 YNFKEQ. The CDR3 totals 15 residues. V lost 4 bases and J lost 2; bases outside the gene matches: 7. DNA for the CDR3: TGTGCCAGCAGCCGGGAGGGGACGGAACAAGAGACCCAGTACTTC. Translating gives CASSREGTEQETQYF.

The rearrangement uses TRBV27 and TRBJ1-2; D remains ambiguous. CDR1 and CDR2 (germline): MNHEY, SMNVEV (reference sequence). The V and J ends lost 8 bases and 2 bases respectively, with 18 bases between them. The CDR3 loop spans 15 amino acids. CDR3 nucleotides: TGTGCCAGCGCAAAATTCCCCGATTCAAACTATGGCTACACCTTC. Its protein product is CASAKFPDSNYGYTF.

This clone showed up just once. The CDR3 nucleotides read TGTGCCAGCAGCCCCCCCGGGCAGGAGGGGGTTTACAATGAGCAGTTCTTC. Its protein product is CASSPPGQEGVYNEQFF. V and J are TRBV9 and TRBJ2-1, with D possibly being TRBD1 or TRBD2 (6 bases each). This CDR3 is built from 17 residues. V lost 4 bases to trimming and J lost 4 bases, with 21 bases between them. In germline, CDR1 is SGDLS, CDR2 YYNGEE.

V gene TRBV9 combines with J gene TRBJ2-1, with D perhaps matching TRBD1 or TRBD2 (7 bases each). CDR3 length: 20 residues. CDR1 and CDR2 from the germline V gene are SGDLS and YYNGEE. V gave up 6 bases and J gave up 9 bases, with 37 bases separating them. The CDR3 nucleotides read TGTGCCAGCAACCAACCCATCGACCCGACTCTAGCGGTCCCAGGGGGTGAGCAGTTCTTC. As protein: CASNQPIDPTLAVPGGEQFF.

As to this clone: Other DNA sequences in the sample encode the same CDR3. The chain carries TRBV28 and TRBJ2-7; unclear D gene. V was trimmed by 2 bases and J by 0 bases, leaving 5 bases between them. From germline, CDR1 is MDHEN and CDR2 SYDVKM. CDR3 length: 13 residues. CDR3 DNA sequence: TGTGCCAGCAGTTTAGACGTCTCCTACGAGCAGTACTTC. Protein sequence: CASSLDVSYEQYF.

CDR3 protein: CAVEHREGTNYGYTF. The CDR3 coding sequence is TGTGCCGTGGAACACAGGGAAGGGACTAACTATGGCTACACCTTC. This chain links TRBV2 with TRBJ1-2; maybe TRBD1 (6 bases). This CDR3 has 15 residues. Trimming cost V 11 bases and J 0 bases, with 19 bases left between them. CDR1 is SNHLY, CDR2 FYNNEI, per germline. Using reference TRBV2 and TRBJ1-2 for the parts outside the CDR3, the full variable domain is EPEVTQTPSHQVTQMGQEVILRCVPISNHLYFYWYRQILGQKVEFLVSFYNNEISEKSEIFDDQFSVERPDGSNFTLKIRSTKLEDSAMYFCAVEHREGTNYGYTFGSGTRLTVV.

For this clone: Other nucleotide sequences in the sample specify the same CDR3. The chain employs TRBV5-6 and TRBJ2-5; weak D call: TRBD1 (5 bases). The CDR3 sequence is 12 residues long. The V end lost 4 bases, the J end lost 5 bases, and 9 bases lay between the germline ends. Germline CDR1 SGHDT, CDR2 YYEEEE. The CDR3 coding sequence is TGTGCCAGCAGCCTGGGGCGGGAGACCCAGTACTTC. Its protein is CASSLGRETQYF.

The V call is TRBV10-3, the J call TRBJ2-1; the D gene could be TRBD1 or TRBD2 (6 bases each). The CDR3 runs to 13 residues. Germline V gene data show CDR1 as ENHRY and CDR2 as SYGVKD. Trimming pared 6 bases from V and 7 bases from J, leaving 13 bases between. CDR3 residues: CAIRVEGGNEQFF. CDR3 DNA sequence: TGTGCCATCAGGGTAGAAGGGGGGAATGAGCAGTTCTTC.

The chain combines TRBV20-1 with TRBJ1-1; no firm D call. Germline V gene sequence: CDR1 DFQATT, CDR2 SNEGSKA (reference sequence). This CDR3 is 11 amino acids long. CDR3 nucleotide sequence: TGCAGCGCGGTTGGGGACACTGAAGCTTTCTTT. Residues: CSAVGDTEAFF.

This clone was recorded once. The chain couples TRBV9 to TRBJ2-1; 11 positions agree with TRBD2. J gave up 4 bases and V 3 bases, and 6 bases lay outside the gene matches. Germline loops: CDR1 SGDLS, CDR2 YYNGEE. The CDR3 has 16 amino acids. Here the CDR3 DNA reads TGTGCCAGCAGCGCCCTGGGACTAGCGGATTACAATGAGCAGTTCTTC. It is translated as CASSALGLADYNEQFF.

This chain's CDR3 is CASRSGLTNYGYTF. The DNA for the CDR3 is TGCGCCAGCAGGTCAGGGCTAACTAACTATGGCTACACCTTC. This sequence joins TRBV5-1 and TRBJ1-2, with D tentatively TRBD1 (5 bases). V was clipped by 5 bases and J by 0 bases, with 11 bases between them. The CDR3 extends over 14 amino acids. Germline CDR1 is SGHRS and CDR2 is YFSETQ.

The chain employs TRBV29-1 and TRBJ2-1; D not resolved. The V end lost 4 bases, the J end lost 8 bases, and 6 bases lay between the germline ends. The germline V gene encodes CDR1 SQVTM and CDR2 ANQGSEA. The CDR3 contains 10 residues. This CDR3 reads CSVAEYEQFF. CDR3 in DNA: TGCAGCGTTGCGGAGTATGAGCAGTTCTTC.

The chain is built from TRBV7-9 and TRBJ2-3, with TRBD2 identical over 9 bases. The V gene end was trimmed by 5 bases and the J gene end by 4 bases; junction bases not matched to a gene: 7. The CDR3 extends over 15 amino acids. CDR1 is SEHNR, CDR2 FQNEAQ, per germline (reference sequence). The CDR3 coding sequence is TGTGCCAGCAGCGATAGCGGGAGACGGGCAGATACGCAGTATTTT. It encodes CASSDSGRRADTQYF.

The V call is TRBV29-1, the J call TRBJ2-7; TRBD2 agrees at 8 bases. Germline V gene sequence: CDR1 SQVTM, CDR2 ANQGSEA. The CDR3 totals 14 residues. J lost 2 bases, V lost 0 bases, and 3 bases had no gene match. As DNA, the CDR3 is TGCAGCGTTGAAGAAACTAGCGGAACCTACGAGCAGTACTTC. Translating gives CSVEETSGTYEQYF.